This TCR beta chain was found in a study of CD8 T cells in Susac syndrome (dated by TCRdb to between 2017 and 2020). Study-wide context: Among the sequenced Susac syndrome patients, more than 5 had clinically active disease and roughly 8 were in clinical remission. At blood withdrawal, Susac syndrome patients were therapy-naive, treated with corticosteroids (with IVIg additionally given to some), or treated with IVIg alone. Whether CD8+ T cell activation and differentiation in Susac syndrome was antigen driven was tested using repertoire sequencing. The study compared CD8+ T cell repertoire clonality among 12 healthy donors, roughly 14 Susac syndrome patients and roughly 15 multiple sclerosis patients.

From the germline V gene (reference sequence), CDR1 is SEHNR and CDR2 is FQNEAQ. Taken from cysteine to phenylalanine, the CDR3 has 13 residues. CDR3 DNA only is kept here, 39 bases in frame from base 1. V lost 6 bases and J lost 0 bases; the stretch between them is 9 bases long. For this clonotype: Its antigen is still unknown. No base quality values were provided; no much bigger clone lies one nucleotide off.

High-throughput TCR beta sequencing profiled peripheral blood CD8+ and CD4+ T cells from healthy donors, Susac syndrome patients and multiple sclerosis patients. The Susac syndrome patients fulfilled recently defined diagnostic criteria for definite or probable disease. CD8+ TEMRA cells were enriched by FACS, while bulk CD8+ and CD4+ T cells were purified by magnetic negative isolation. Blood was drawn into EDTA tubes, processed within 24 hours, and PBMCs were isolated by density gradient centrifugation. PBMCs intended for TCR sequencing were cryopreserved in liquid nitrogen and were subsequently thawed in a 37 degrees C water bath. Purity of sorted or isolated CD4+, CD8+ and CD8+ TEMRA cells was at least 90%. RNA was extracted using the RNeasy kit, and about 0.45 to 1 ug of the RNA was reverse transcribed with random hexamers. The immunoSEQ multiplex PCR assay, covering 54 Vbeta and 13 Jbeta segments, was used to amplify TCR beta CDR3 regions. Bias from PCR amplification was corrected by using a synthetic template baseline for primer optimization and for computational correction. The published analysis was carried out like this. Reads were assigned to V, D and J genes according to IMGT and analyzed in immunoSEQ Analyzer, with only productive sequences retained. Clonality was calculated as one minus the Shannon entropy normalized by log2 of the number of productive unique sequences. For each patient and control, public and private clones were evaluated within the 100 most prevalent clones. A clone was defined as Susac-specific if it was absent from the healthy and MS cohorts, from over 1,000 published viral clones and from other ImmuneACCESS disease sequences. TCRdb passed the public sequencing reads through fastp at Q25 and MiXCR, retaining productive beta sequences. Rows are unified per CDR3 protein, each entry keeping the most common DNA and genes. The V and J calls, along with clone size, are taken from TCRdb and not from the paper's own processing. The sample table records 100,000 to 150,000 distinct CDR3 sequences; 90% to 95% of these occur just once. The ten largest make up 0.21% of the sample.

What the study reported, not specific to this receptor: The number of individuals in the TCR sequencing and HLA analysis was acknowledged as relatively small. CD8+ repertoires in Susac syndrome showed clonal expansion, which was highest in CD8+ TEMRA cells and was greater in clinically active patients than in remitting patients. Approximately 15 Susac-specific public clones were identified in the total CD8+ repertoire, and four to six Susac-specific public clones were identified in the CD8+ TEMRA repertoire.

The receptor was derived from a human donor with Susac syndrome. Sequenced sample: CD8+ T cells from PBMCs. The V and J genes are TRBV7-9 and TRBJ2-7; the D gene is tentatively TRBD1 or TRBD2, each matching 5 bases. The CDR3 amino acid sequence is: CASRPGTSYEQYF. The DNA sequence is as follows: TGTGCCAGCAGGCCCGGGACCTCCTACGAGCAGTACTTC.